This entry lists 7 T cell receptor beta chains sequenced from one sample in a study of T cell repertoires in cytomegalovirus infection. TCRdb reprocessed the reads via MiXCR and lists one record per CDR3 protein. Seen here are some 600,000 distinct CDR3 sequences, 24% observed once, and the top ten hold roughly 8%. Specimen: CD8+ T cells from PBMCs. Receptors were obtained from a human donor in good health (CMV status not recorded). Some clones in this sample may be carry-over from other donors' samples.

CDR3 amino acids: CSASNRAKNIQYF. In DNA, the CDR3 is TGCAGTGCTAGTAACAGGGCCAAAAACATTCAGTACTTC. The rearrangement uses TRBV20-1 and TRBJ2-4, with D tentatively TRBD1 (5 bases). V lost 3 bases and J lost 1, with 7 bases in between. CDR3 length: 13 amino acids. Germline CDR1 reads DFQATT; CDR2 reads SNEGSKA (reference sequence).

This clonotype was counted only a few times. In DNA, the CDR3 is TGTGCCAGCAGTTCCCGGGACAAGCGCTACGAGCAGTACGTC. Translation gives CASSSRDKRYEQYV. This rearrangement joins TRBV12-3 or TRBV12-4 to TRBJ2-7; D is perhaps TRBD1 (6 bases). The length of the CDR3 is 14 residues. Trimming took 4 bases from V and 3 from J, leaving 13 bases between them.

This chain connects TRBV5-5 to TRBJ1-5; D gene uncertain. The V gene lost 4 bases and the J gene lost 4 bases, with 18 bases spanning the gap. Germline V CDR1 and CDR2: SGHKS, YYEKEE (reference sequence). This CDR3 is 16 amino acids long. CDR3 nucleotides: TGTGCCAGCAGCCTGCTAGACGGACTAGGGAATCAGCCCCAGCATTTT. Amino acid sequence: CASSLLDGLGNQPQHF.

The chain combines TRBV6-1 with TRBJ2-7; D unclear. This CDR3 is 14 amino acids long. Trimming removed 5 bases at V and 3 bases at J, with 14 bases between. Germline CDR1 reads MNHNS; CDR2 reads SASEGT. This CDR3 reads CASSSHPGIYEQYF. CDR3 DNA sequence: TGTGCCAGCAGTTCCCACCCGGGCATCTACGAGCAGTACTTC.

This clonotype showed up just a few times. V gene TRBV20-1 combines with J gene TRBJ1-5; D gene unclear. V was cut by 3 bases and J by 0 bases, with 9 bases left in between. CDR1 is DFQATT, CDR2 SNEGSKA, per germline (reference sequence). CDR3 size: 14 residues. This CDR3 is CSASWSYSNQPQHF. The CDR3 DNA reads TGCAGTGCTAGCTGGAGTTATAGCAATCAGCCCCAGCATTTT.

CDR3 region: CSALGAGLFDGYTF. The CDR3 DNA is TGCAGCGCACTCGGGGCAGGACTTTTCGATGGCTACACCTTC. The chain couples TRBV29-1 to TRBJ1-2; maybe TRBD1 (5 bases). This CDR3 is 14 amino acids long. The germline gives CDR1 SQVTM, CDR2 ANQGSEA. V lost 7 bases and J 6 bases, leaving 21 bases between the germline ends. Based on the CDR3 plus reference TRBV29-1 and TRBJ1-2, the full variable domain is SAVISQKPSRDICQRGTSLTIQCQVDSQVTMMFWYRQQPGQSLTLIATANQGSEATYESGFVIDKFPISRPNLTFSTLTVSNMSPEDSSIYLCSALGAGLFDGYTFGSGTRLTVV.

This clonotype was seen a few times. Written as DNA, the CDR3 is TGTGCCAGTAGTATAGCGCTGGGGGCAGTCATCAATGAGCAGTTCTTC. Translating gives CASSIALGAVINEQFF. V is TRBV19 and J is TRBJ2-1; D possibly corresponds to TRBD1 (6 bases). From germline, CDR1 is LNHDA and CDR2 SQIVND (reference sequence). The CDR3 contains 16 residues. V shed 1 base and J shed 6 bases, with 16 bases lying between them.